Each of the 10 T cell receptor beta chains below was sequenced from the same sample in a study of blood T cell repertoires in COVID-19. Sequencing used immunoSEQ multiplex PCR; TCRdb keeps in-frame clones, though not all of them. The table has approximately 300,000 clones, roughly 90% seen once. Sequenced input: PBMCs or T cells enriched from blood (not recorded which). Receptor source: a woman in her twenties or thirties who had been exposed to COVID-19.

The chain recombines TRBV5-6 with TRBJ2-3; D may be TRBD2 (7 bases). This CDR3 is built from 15 residues. Germline CDR1 reads SGHDT; CDR2 reads YYEEEE. V shed 4 bases and J shed 1 base, with 13 bases lying between them. The CDR3 protein is CASSAGGLGTDTQYF. In DNA, the CDR3 is TGTGCCAGCAGCGCCGGGGGGCTTGGCACAGATACGCAGTATTTT.

This chain uses TRBV10-3 with TRBJ2-4; 13 positions agree with TRBD2. Germline V gene lookup returns CDR1 ENHRY and CDR2 SYGVKD. V trimming: 4 bases; J trimming: 6 bases; junction bases outside the gene matches: 3. The CDR3 loop spans 15 amino acids. The DNA of the CDR3 is TGTGCCATCAGTGCTACTAGCGGGGGGGTAAACATTCAGTACTTC. Amino acid sequence: CAISATSGGVNIQYF.

V is TRBV6-2 or TRBV6-3 and J is TRBJ2-2, with 10 bases identical to TRBD1. The length of the CDR3 is 16 residues. Germline loops: CDR1 MNHEY, CDR2 SVGEGT. The trim removed 4 bases at V and 6 bases at J, leaving 8 bases unmatched. The CDR3 reads CASSFIGDRGSGELFF. The CDR3 coding sequence is TGTGCCAGCAGTTTTATCGGGGACAGGGGATCCGGGGAGCTGTTTTTT.

The chain has TRBV3-1 (or the pseudogene TRBV3-2) and TRBJ2-4; no reliable D call. The CDR3 runs to 17 residues. Germline V lookup: CDR1 LGHDT, CDR2 YNNKEL (reference sequence). V lost 5 bases to trimming and J lost 0 bases, with 17 bases between them. CDR3 DNA sequence: TGTGCCAGCAGCGAAGTTGGAGTTGACTTAGCCAAAAACATTCAGTACTTC. It encodes CASSEVGVDLAKNIQYF.

The chain carries TRBV6-8 and TRBJ1-2, with D possibly being TRBD1 (5 bases). Germline V gene sequence: CDR1 MNHGY, CDR2 SAAAGT. The CDR3 consists of 14 residues. Trimming left V 0 bases short and J 4 bases short, with 9 bases between. The CDR3 is CASSYSNRFYGYTF. DNA of the CDR3: TGTGCCAGCAGTTACTCGAACAGGTTCTATGGCTACACCTTC.

The genes are TRBV7-9 and TRBJ1-4; D unclear. The V and J ends lost 1 base and 0 bases respectively, with 15 bases between them. The CDR3 covers 18 residues. Looked up from germline, CDR1 is SEHNR and CDR2 is FQNEAQ (reference sequence). For the CDR3, the DNA is TGTGCCAGCAGCTTAGGAATTCTTGCGGGATCAACTAATGAAAAACTGTTTTTT. Protein sequence: CASSLGILAGSTNEKLFF.

The rearrangement uses TRBV5-1 and TRBJ1-2; the match to TRBD1 covers 10 bases. V dropped 6 bases and J dropped 5; count of bases not matched to a gene: 10. Germline CDR1 is SGHRS and CDR2 is YFSETQ. The CDR3 loop spans 15 amino acids. The CDR3 sequence: CASISSPGQGYGYTF. The CDR3 bases are TGCGCCAGCATCTCAAGCCCGGGACAGGGGTATGGCTACACCTTC. The whole variable domain, remainder taken from reference TRBV5-1 and TRBJ1-2, is KAGVTQTPRYLIKTRGQQVTLSCSPISGHRSVSWYQQTPGQGLQFLFEYFSETQRNKGNFPGRFSGRQFSNSRSEMNVSTLELGDSALYLCASISSPGQGYGYTFGSGTRLTVV.

The rearrangement links TRBV21-1 to TRBJ1-2; no DNA check was done on the table's D call, TRBD1. TRBV21-1 is annotated as a pseudogene. CDR3 length equals 13 residues. The DNA of the CDR3 is TGTGCCAGTCCGGACAGGGTCGACTATGGCTACACCTTC. As protein: CASPDRVDYGYTF.

The chain employs TRBV11-2 and TRBJ1-1; D not resolved. CDR3 length: 17 residues. Germline values: CDR1 SGHAT, CDR2 FQNNGV. The ends were cut back, 0 bases at V and 11 bases at J, with 25 bases in the middle. Written as DNA, the CDR3 is TGTGCCAGCAGCTTAGATCTCTTGCGGGGAATCCTTCTGGGCGCTTTCTTT. Encoded protein: CASSLDLLRGILLGAFF.

The rearrangement uses TRBV24-1 and TRBJ1-2; no clear D. V was trimmed by 0 bases and J by 6 bases, leaving 13 bases between them. Germline V lookup: CDR1 KGHDR, CDR2 SFDVKD. This CDR3 region has 15 residues. The CDR3, as DNA: TGTGCCACCAGTGATTTGCCAGGAGGCCGGGATGGCTACACCTTC. It encodes CATSDLPGGRDGYTF.